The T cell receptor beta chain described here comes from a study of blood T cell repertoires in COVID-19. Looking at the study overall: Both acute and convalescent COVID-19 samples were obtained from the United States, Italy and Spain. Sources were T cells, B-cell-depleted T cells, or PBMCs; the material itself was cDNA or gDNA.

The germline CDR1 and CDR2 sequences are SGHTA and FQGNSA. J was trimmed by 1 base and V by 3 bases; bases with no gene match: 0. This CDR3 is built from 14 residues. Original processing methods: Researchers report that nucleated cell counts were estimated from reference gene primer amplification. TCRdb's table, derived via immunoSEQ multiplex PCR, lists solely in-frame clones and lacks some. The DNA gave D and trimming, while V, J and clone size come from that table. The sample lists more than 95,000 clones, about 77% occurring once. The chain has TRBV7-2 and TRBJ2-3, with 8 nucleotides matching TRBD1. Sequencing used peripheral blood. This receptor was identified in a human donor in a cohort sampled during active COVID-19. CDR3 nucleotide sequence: TGTGCCAGCAGCTTGGGACAGGGCACAGATACGCAGTATTTT. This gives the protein CASSLGQGTDTQYF.